The following is a T cell receptor (beta chain) sequence with its context. The target antigen is unknown. The donors were in the approximately 120-subject validation cohort, distinct from the 666-subject first cohort. The record originates from a study of cytomegalovirus exposure and HLA in healthy donors. Across the whole study: The use of the same platform for the 130 or so validation repertoires and the roughly 730 first-cohort repertoires was reported by a later analysis.

Overall study findings and caveats: Investigators reported around 150 TCR beta chains as tied to cytomegalovirus. It was found in a later analysis that first-cohort TCR clusters tended to co-occur in the 120 validation repertoires.

Libraries were prepared by immunoSEQ multiplex PCR; TCRdb keeps only in-frame clonotypes and omits some of them. Of approximately 82,000 clones in the sample, approximately 95% are singletons; the top ten hold more than 0.65%. CDR1 is SGDLS and CDR2 is YYNGEE in the germline V gene. The CDR3 contains 17 residues. The trim removed 0 bases at V and 8 bases at J, leaving 13 bases unmatched. The rearrangement joins TRBV9 to TRBJ1-2; TRBD1 aligns across 10 bases. This clonotype was sampled from a woman aged 18-35 years in good health and CMV-seronegative. The sample consisted of PBMCs. In nucleotides, the CDR3 is TGTGCCAGCAGCGTAGATGACAGGGGGCATTTTGGAAACGGCTACACCTTC. It specifies CASSVDDRGHFGNGYTF.